The T cell receptor (beta chain) described here comes from a study of blood T cell repertoires in COVID-19. About the research overall: T cells, B-cell-depleted T cells, or PBMCs provided the cDNA or gDNA that served as material.

Those enrolled in Seattle joined during active infection and were followed longitudinally afterward. Profiled with immunoSEQ multiplex PCR; TCRdb holds only in-frame clones, not every one. The sample contains 62,000 or so clones, approximately 80% of which appear only once. This CDR3 contains 18 residues. CDR1 is LNHDA and CDR2 is SQIVND in the germline V gene (reference sequence). Trimming removed 5 bases from V and 0 bases from J; junction bases left unmatched: 9. This TCR was sampled from a man between 60 and 75 years old with COVID-19, enrolled during active disease. The V and J genes are TRBV19 and TRBJ2-3, with 12 bases identical to TRBD2. The sample consisted of peripheral blood. CDR3 in amino acids: CASSPGLAGSSSTDTQYF. The CDR3 nucleotides are TGTGCCAGTAGTCCGGGACTAGCGGGTAGCTCTAGCACAGATACGCAGTATTTT.